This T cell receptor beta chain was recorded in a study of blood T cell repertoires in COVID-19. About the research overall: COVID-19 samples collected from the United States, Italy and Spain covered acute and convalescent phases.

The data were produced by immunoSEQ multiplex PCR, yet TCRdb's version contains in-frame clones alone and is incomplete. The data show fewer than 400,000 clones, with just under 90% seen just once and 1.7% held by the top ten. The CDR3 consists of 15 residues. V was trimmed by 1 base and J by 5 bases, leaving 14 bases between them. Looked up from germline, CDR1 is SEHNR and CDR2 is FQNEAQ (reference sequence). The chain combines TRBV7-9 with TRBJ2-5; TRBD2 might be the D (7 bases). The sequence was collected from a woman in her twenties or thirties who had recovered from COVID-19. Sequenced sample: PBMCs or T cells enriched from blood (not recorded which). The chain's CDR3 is CASSLVPGGLETQYF. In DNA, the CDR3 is TGTGCCAGCAGCTTAGTTCCGGGGGGCCTGGAGACCCAGTACTTC.